Below, 18 T cell receptor beta chains from the same sample are listed, as sequenced in a study of T-cell reconstitution after alpha-beta-depleted transplantation in children. Preparing the TCRbeta library involved the use of unique molecular identifiers. TCRdb ran MiXCR on the PCR reads and lists one entry per CDR3 protein. This sample has under 300,000 distinct CDR3 sequences, with 11% found just once. This sample comprised peripheral blood, obtained 180 days after TCRalphabeta/CD19-depleted stem cell transplant. These receptor sequences come from a male patient aged 2 to 10 who had a stem cell transplant for chronic granulomatous disease, so the T cells may come from the graft donor.

This clonotype showed up just a few times. Here the CDR3 reads CASSRRRGGQNEQFF. CDR3 DNA sequence: TGCGCCAGCAGCAGACGACGGGGGGGCCAGAATGAGCAGTTCTTC. V is TRBV4-3 and J is TRBJ2-1; the match to TRBD2 covers 8 bases. Losses at the gene ends were 5 bases for V and 7 bases for J; bases not matched to a gene: 10. This CDR3 is 15 amino acids long. Germline CDR1 is LGHNA and CDR2 is YSLEER.

The chain couples TRBV12-2 to TRBJ2-7. TRBV12-2 is annotated as a pseudogene. The CDR3 loop spans 16 amino acids. CDR3 nucleotide sequence: TGTGCAAGTCGCTTAGGGCTAGCGGGAGCTCTCTACGAGCAGTACTTC. It encodes CASRLGLAGALYEQYF.

The chain couples TRBV12-3 or TRBV12-4 to TRBJ2-7; TRBD1 matches 8 bases. The J segment lost 7 bases and the V segment lost 5 bases, leaving 13 bases of the junction unmatched. There are 15 residues in the CDR3. The CDR3 loop reads CASSPRQGSGREQYF. The CDR3 nucleotides are TGTGCCAGCAGTCCCCGACAGGGGTCGGGGAGGGAGCAGTACTTC.

This clonotype was recorded many times. The V and J genes are TRBV6-1 and TRBJ2-7; 10 bases are a match to TRBD2. The CDR3 is 15 amino acids. Trimming at V came to 2 bases and at J to 3 bases, leaving 4 bases not matched to a gene. Germline V CDR1 and CDR2: MNHNS, SASEGT. CDR3 region: CASSETSGTFYEQYF. CDR3 sequence (DNA): TGTGCCAGCAGTGAAACTAGCGGGACCTTCTACGAGCAGTACTTC.

This clonotype was found many times. The rearrangement links TRBV5-1 to TRBJ2-1, with D perhaps matching TRBD2 (7 bases). Trimming left V 4 bases short and J 2 bases short, with 16 bases between. The germline gives CDR1 SGHRS, CDR2 YFSETQ. This CDR3 region has 16 residues. This chain's CDR3 is CASSKGGAPTYNEQFF. CDR3 nucleotides: TGCGCCAGCAGCAAGGGGGGGGCTCCTACCTACAATGAGCAGTTCTTC.

This clonotype was picked up many times. This chain uses TRBV6-2 or TRBV6-3 with TRBJ2-1; 9 bases are shared with TRBD2. With 4 bases clipped from V and 8 bases from J, the junction kept 9 bases outside the gene matches. Germline V gene data show CDR1 as MNHEY and CDR2 as SVGEGT. This CDR3 has 15 residues. CDR3 nucleotides: TGTGCCAGCAGTTCCGGGACTAGCCTTGGCCATGAGCAGTTCTTC. As protein: CASSSGTSLGHEQFF.

The sample holds many counts of this clonotype. The V gene is TRBV29-1, the J gene TRBJ2-1, with D perhaps TRBD1 or TRBD2 (5 bases each). Per germline, CDR1 SQVTM and CDR2 ANQGSEA. CDR3 size: 17 residues. The V and J ends lost 1 base and 0 bases respectively, with 16 bases between them. CDR3 loop: CSVEGVRGPSSYNEQFF. The DNA of the CDR3 is TGCAGCGTTGAAGGCGTTCGGGGACCCAGCTCCTACAATGAGCAGTTCTTC.

This clonotype was picked up many times. The V call is TRBV6-2 or TRBV6-3, the J call TRBJ2-7; 8 positions agree with TRBD1. Trimming removed 2 bases from V and 2 bases from J; junction bases left unmatched: 8. Germline CDR1 is MNHEY and CDR2 is SVGEGT. CDR3 length equals 16 residues. The DNA for the CDR3 is TGTGCCAGCAGTTACGGCCAGGGACAGGATACCTACGAGCAGTACTTC. Translation: CASSYGQGQDTYEQYF.

This clonotype was picked up many times. The chain employs TRBV10-3 and TRBJ2-7, with 10 nucleotides matching TRBD1. This CDR3 has 15 amino acids. Germline assignment: CDR1 ENHRY and CDR2 SYGVKD. Trimming took 2 bases from V and 7 from J; bases not matched to a gene: 8. The CDR3 DNA is TGTGCCATCAGTGAGAGGGGACAGGGGTTTTGGGAGCAGTACTTC. Its translation: CAISERGQGFWEQYF.

At least ten counts were recorded for this clonotype. The CDR3 region is CASSLSVSYEQYF. CDR3 coding DNA: TGCGCCAGCAGCTTGTCCGTTTCCTACGAGCAGTACTTC. This rearrangement joins TRBV5-1 to TRBJ2-7, with D hard to call. V lost 1 base, J lost 1 base, and 6 bases lay in between. The CDR3 is made up of 13 amino acids. Germline loops: CDR1 SGHRS, CDR2 YFSETQ. The full variable domain, its missing parts supplied by reference TRBV5-1 and TRBJ2-7, is KAGVTQTPRYLIKTRGQQVTLSCSPISGHRSVSWYQQTPGQGLQFLFEYFSETQRNKGNFPGRFSGRQFSNSRSEMNVSTLELGDSALYLCASSLSVSYEQYFGPGTRLTVT.

This clonotype has a count of ten or more. Relative to the germline gene, one junction end is altered; a read error may explain this. The V call is TRBV12-3 or TRBV12-4, the J call TRBJ2-3, with a possible D match to TRBD2 (5 bases). The CDR3 spans 10 residues. CDR3 sequence: CASGSDTQYF. The DNA for the CDR3 is TGCGCCAGCGGTTCGGATACGCAGTATTTT.

This clonotype has ten or more counts. The CDR3 DNA is TGCAGTGCCAGGGACAGCTATGGCTACACCTTC. Protein product: CSARDSYGYTF. This chain connects TRBV20-1 to TRBJ1-2, with 7 bases fitting TRBD1. Trimming at V came to 6 bases and at J to 4 bases, leaving 2 bases not matched to a gene. This CDR3 is built from 11 residues. Germline values: CDR1 DFQATT, CDR2 SNEGSKA (reference sequence).

This clonotype was counted at least ten times. This chain links TRBV5-1 with TRBJ2-5; the match to TRBD2 covers 9 bases. V shed 0 bases, J shed 1 base, and the junction held 7 bases outside the gene matches. The CDR3 contains 17 residues. CDR1 is SGHRS, CDR2 YFSETQ, per germline. CDR3 protein: CASSLGSGGRVQETQYF. As DNA, the CDR3 is TGCGCCAGCAGCTTGGGGTCTGGCGGGAGGGTCCAAGAGACCCAGTACTTC.

This clonotype was seen many times. The CDR3 here is CASSLRTSGASYEQYF. The CDR3 DNA sequence: TGCGCCAGCAGCCTACGGACTAGCGGGGCCTCCTACGAGCAGTACTTC. The chain is built from TRBV5-1 and TRBJ2-7; 12 positions agree with TRBD2. Germline V CDR1 and CDR2: SGHRS, YFSETQ. There are 16 residues in the CDR3. V shed 4 bases, J shed 0 bases, and the junction held 5 bases outside the gene matches.

This clonotype has ten or more counts. CDR3: CASGARVGNEQFF. The CDR3 bases are TGTGCCAGTGGGGCCAGGGTGGGTAATGAGCAGTTCTTC. This sequence joins TRBV19 and TRBJ2-1; weak D call: TRBD1 (5 bases). Looked up from germline, CDR1 is LNHDA and CDR2 is SQIVND (reference sequence). The V and J ends lost 8 bases and 7 bases respectively, with 15 bases between them. The CDR3 is 13 amino acids.

This clonotype came up a few times. The CDR3 loop is CASSLSGTGPYEQFF. The CDR3 DNA follows: TGTGCCAGCAGTTTATCCGGGACAGGGCCCTATGAGCAGTTCTTC. This chain joins TRBV28 and TRBJ2-1, with TRBD1 matching 9 bases. The CDR3 consists of 15 residues. CDR1 is MDHEN and CDR2 is SYDVKM in the germline V gene. V was pared by 1 base and J by 8 bases, with 6 bases of the junction left unmatched.

There are many counts of this clonotype. V gene TRBV10-3 combines with J gene TRBJ1-1; D is undetermined. From germline, CDR1 is ENHRY and CDR2 SYGVKD. This CDR3 spans 11 amino acids. The V end lost 4 bases, the J end lost 3 bases, and 3 bases lay between the germline ends. The CDR3 sequence: CAISVDTEAFF. DNA of the CDR3: TGTGCCATCAGTGTGGACACTGAAGCTTTCTTT.

The sample holds many counts of this clonotype. Germline and junction disagree at one end, which may indicate a read error. The J gene is TRBJ2-7, the V gene TRBV7-2, with 10 bases lining up with TRBD2. CDR1 SGHTA and CDR2 FQGNSA come from the germline V gene. The CDR3 is 15 residues long. For the CDR3, the DNA is TGTGCCAGCAGCTTAGCGCTCCTAGCGGGGGACGTCTGGCACTTC. Residues: CASSLALLAGDVWHF.